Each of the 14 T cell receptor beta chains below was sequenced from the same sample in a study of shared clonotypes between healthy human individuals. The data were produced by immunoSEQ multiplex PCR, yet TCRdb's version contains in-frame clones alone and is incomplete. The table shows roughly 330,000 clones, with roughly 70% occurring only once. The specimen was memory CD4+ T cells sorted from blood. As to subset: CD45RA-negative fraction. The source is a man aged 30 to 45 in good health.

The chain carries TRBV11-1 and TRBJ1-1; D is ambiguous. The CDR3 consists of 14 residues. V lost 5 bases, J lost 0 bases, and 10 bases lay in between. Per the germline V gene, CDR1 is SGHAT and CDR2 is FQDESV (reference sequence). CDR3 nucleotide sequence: TGTGCCAGCAGCGTAGGGAACATGAACACTGAAGCTTTCTTT. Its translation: CASSVGNMNTEAFF.

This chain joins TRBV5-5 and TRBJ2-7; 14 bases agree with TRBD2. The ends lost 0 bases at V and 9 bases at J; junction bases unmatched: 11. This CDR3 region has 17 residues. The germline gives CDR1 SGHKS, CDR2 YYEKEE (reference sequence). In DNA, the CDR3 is TGTGCCAGCAGCTTGGCCCCGACTAGCGGGAGGGCCGGGGGGCAGTACTTC. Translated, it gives CASSLAPTSGRAGGQYF.

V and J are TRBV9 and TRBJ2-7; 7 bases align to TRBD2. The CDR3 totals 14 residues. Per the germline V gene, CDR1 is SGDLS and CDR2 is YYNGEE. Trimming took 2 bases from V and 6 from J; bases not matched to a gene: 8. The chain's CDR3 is CASSVFAGGGEQYF. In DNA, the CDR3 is TGTGCCAGCAGCGTTTTTGCGGGCGGGGGCGAGCAGTACTTC.

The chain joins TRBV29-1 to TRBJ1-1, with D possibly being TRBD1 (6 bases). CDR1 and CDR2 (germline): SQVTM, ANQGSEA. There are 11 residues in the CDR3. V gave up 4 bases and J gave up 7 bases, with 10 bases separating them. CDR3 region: CSVAVTGEAFF. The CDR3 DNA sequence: TGCAGCGTTGCCGTGACAGGTGAAGCTTTCTTT.

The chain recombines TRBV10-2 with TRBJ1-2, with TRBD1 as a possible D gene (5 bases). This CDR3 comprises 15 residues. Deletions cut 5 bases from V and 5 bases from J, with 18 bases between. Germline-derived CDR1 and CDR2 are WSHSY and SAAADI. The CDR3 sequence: CASSRRTPEGYGYTF. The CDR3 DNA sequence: TGCGCCAGCAGTCGAAGGACACCTGAAGGATATGGCTACACCTTC.

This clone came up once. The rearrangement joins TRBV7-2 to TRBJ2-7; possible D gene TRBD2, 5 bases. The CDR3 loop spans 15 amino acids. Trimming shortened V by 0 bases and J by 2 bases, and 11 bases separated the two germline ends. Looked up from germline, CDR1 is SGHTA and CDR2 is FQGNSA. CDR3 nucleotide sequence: TGTGCCAGCAGCTTAGCTCCGGGAAACCCCTACGAGCAGTACTTC. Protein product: CASSLAPGNPYEQYF.

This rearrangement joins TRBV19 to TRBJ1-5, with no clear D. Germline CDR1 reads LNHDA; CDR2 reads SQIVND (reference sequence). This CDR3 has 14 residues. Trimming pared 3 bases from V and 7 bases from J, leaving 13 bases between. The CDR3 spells CASSISGEWQPQHF. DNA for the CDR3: TGTGCCAGTAGTATCTCAGGTGAATGGCAGCCCCAGCATTTT.

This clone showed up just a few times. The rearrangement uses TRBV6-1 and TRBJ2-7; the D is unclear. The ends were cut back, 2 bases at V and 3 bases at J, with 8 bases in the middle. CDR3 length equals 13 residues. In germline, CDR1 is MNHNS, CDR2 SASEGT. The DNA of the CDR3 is TGTGCCAGCAGTGAACTGGGAATCTACGAGCAGTACTTC. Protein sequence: CASSELGIYEQYF.

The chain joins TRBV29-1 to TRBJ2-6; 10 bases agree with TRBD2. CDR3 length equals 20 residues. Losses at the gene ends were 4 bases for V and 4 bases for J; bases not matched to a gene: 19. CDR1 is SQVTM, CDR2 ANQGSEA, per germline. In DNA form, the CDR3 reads TGCAGCGTTGTGGGGGAGATCGCGTCTAGCGGGAGTCTAGGGGCCAACGTCCTGACTTTC. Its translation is CSVVGEIASSGSLGANVLTF.

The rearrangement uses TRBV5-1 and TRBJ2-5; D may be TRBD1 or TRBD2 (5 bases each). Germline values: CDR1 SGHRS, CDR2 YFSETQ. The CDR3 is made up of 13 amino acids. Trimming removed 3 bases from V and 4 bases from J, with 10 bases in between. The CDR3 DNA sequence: TGCGCCAGCAGCTCTCATGGGGGAGAGACCCAGTACTTC. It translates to CASSSHGGETQYF.

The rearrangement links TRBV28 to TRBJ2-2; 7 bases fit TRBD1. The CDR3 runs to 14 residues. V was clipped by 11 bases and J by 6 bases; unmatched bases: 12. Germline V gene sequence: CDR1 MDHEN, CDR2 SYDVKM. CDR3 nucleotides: TGTGCCTCAAGTGAGACAGGGTATCCCGGGGAGCTGTTTTTT. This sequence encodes CASSETGYPGELFF.

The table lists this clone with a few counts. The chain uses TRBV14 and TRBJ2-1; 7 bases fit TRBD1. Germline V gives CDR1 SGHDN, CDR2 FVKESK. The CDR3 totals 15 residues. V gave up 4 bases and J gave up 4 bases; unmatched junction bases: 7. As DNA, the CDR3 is TGTGCCAGCAGCCCTGGACAGGTCCTTTACAATGAGCAGTTCTTC. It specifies CASSPGQVLYNEQFF.

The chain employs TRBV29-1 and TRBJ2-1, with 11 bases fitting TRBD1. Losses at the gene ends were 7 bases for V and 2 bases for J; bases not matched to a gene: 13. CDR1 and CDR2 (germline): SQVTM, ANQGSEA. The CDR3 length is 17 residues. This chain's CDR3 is CSATGTGGSRPYNEQFF. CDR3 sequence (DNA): TGCAGCGCCACCGGGACAGGGGGTTCTCGCCCCTACAATGAGCAGTTCTTC.

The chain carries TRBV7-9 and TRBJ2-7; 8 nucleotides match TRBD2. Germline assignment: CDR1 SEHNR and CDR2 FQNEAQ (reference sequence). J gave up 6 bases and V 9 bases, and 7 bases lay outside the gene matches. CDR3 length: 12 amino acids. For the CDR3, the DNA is TGTGCCAGTGGGTGGACTAGCTTCGAGCAGTACTTC. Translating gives CASGWTSFEQYF.